The 20 T cell receptor beta chains reported below all come from one sample, sequenced in a study of regulatory T cells in long-lasting Graves disease. CDR3 regions were amplified by Arm-PCR using iRepertoire HTBI primers to build TCR beta libraries. One entry per CDR3 protein results from TCRdb running MiXCR on the multiplex PCR reads. The sample holds more than 450,000 distinct CDR3 sequences, about 12% seen once. Time point denoted: newly diagnosed GD, antithyroid drugs for less than 3 months. Isolated PBMC RNA provided the starting material for the TCR library. Another study also made use of these data, one on T cells in Graves' hyperthyroidism and ophthalmopathy.

Source: peripheral blood mononuclear cells (PBMCs), taken at new diagnosis, from a patient treated with antithyroid drugs. Receptors were obtained from a woman aged 25 to 39 with Graves disease.

The rearrangement uses TRBV3-1 and TRBJ1-2; D is perhaps TRBD1 (6 bases). The CDR3 extends over 15 amino acids. CDR1 is LGHDT, CDR2 YNNKEL, per germline (reference sequence). V lost 2 bases to trimming and J lost 4 bases, with 14 bases between them. The CDR3: CASSQRGGGSYGYTF. DNA of the CDR3: TGTGCCAGCAGCCAAAGGGGCGGGGGCTCCTATGGCTACACCTTC.

In this sample, this clonotype turned up many times. This sequence joins TRBV3-1 and TRBJ2-4, with 7 bases identical to TRBD1. Germline V gene sequence: CDR1 LGHDT, CDR2 YNNKEL (reference sequence). The J segment lost 13 bases and the V segment lost 0 bases, leaving 3 bases of the junction unmatched. The CDR3 extends over 12 amino acids. CDR3 nucleotides: TGTGCCAGCAGCCAAGACCCGGGACAGCAGTACTTC. Translated, it gives CASSQDPGQQYF. Together with reference TRBV3-1 and TRBJ2-4, the CDR3 gives the full variable domain: DTAVSQTPKYLVTQMGNDKSIKCEQNLGHDTMYWYKQDSKKFLKIMFSYNNKELIINETVPNRFSPKSPDKAHLNLHINSLELGDSAVYFCASSQDPGQQYFGAGTRLSVL.

This clonotype showed up many times. The gene calls are TRBV4-3 and TRBJ2-5; 8 positions match TRBD1. Unmatched junction bases numbered 4, after V lost 2 bases and J lost 2 bases. Germline V gene lookup returns CDR1 LGHNA and CDR2 YSLEER. This CDR3 is built from 15 residues. CDR3: CASSQTGGGQETQYF. In DNA form, the CDR3 reads TGCGCCAGCAGCCAAACAGGGGGTGGGCAAGAGACCCAGTACTTC.

About this clonotype itself: Just one base apart from a much larger clone, this may be a read error. The chain is built from TRBV6-2 or TRBV6-3 and TRBJ2-3; 9 nucleotides line up with TRBD2. Germline CDR1 is MNHEY and CDR2 is SVGEGT. The ends lost 4 bases at V and 3 bases at J; junction bases unmatched: 8. The CDR3 consists of 16 residues. This CDR3 reads CASSCYAGGLTDTQYF. The CDR3 bases are TGTGCCAGCAGTTGCTACGCGGGAGGGTTAACAGATACGCAGTATTTT.

This clonotype was counted many times. The chain links TRBV11-2 to TRBJ2-7; maybe TRBD2 (6 bases). Germline-derived CDR1 and CDR2 are SGHAT and FQNNGV. Trimming cost V 4 bases and J 6 bases, with 10 bases left between them. The CDR3 sequence is 12 residues long. CDR3 loop: CASSWGVGEQYF. Here the CDR3 DNA reads TGTGCCAGCAGCTGGGGGGTGGGCGAGCAGTACTTC.

The chain is built from TRBV4-1 and TRBJ1-2; D is ambiguous. CDR3 size: 13 residues. V was trimmed by 0 bases and J by 7 bases, leaving 9 bases between them. CDR1 MGHRA and CDR2 YSYEKL come from the germline V gene. The CDR3 reads CASSQDQAFGYTF. Written as DNA, the CDR3 is TGCGCCAGCAGCCAAGATCAGGCATTTGGCTACACCTTC.

This clonotype was seen repeatedly, ten times or more. The CDR3 is CASSKQGRTDTQYF. The CDR3 nucleotides are TGTGCCAGCAGTAAACAGGGGCGCACAGATACGCAGTATTTT. The chain combines TRBV6-2 or TRBV6-3 with TRBJ2-3, with TRBD1 matching over 7 bases. Per the germline V gene, CDR1 is MNHEY and CDR2 is SVGEGT. V was clipped by 5 bases and J by 1 base; unmatched bases: 3. The CDR3 spans 14 residues.

A remark on this clonotype: It may be a read error: a sequence one base away is much more abundant. The chain carries TRBV6-5 and TRBJ2-5; 11 bases map to TRBD2. The J call could be wrong; TRBJ2-1 is a better fit for the DNA end. The CDR3 consists of 17 residues. Germline CDR1 reads MNHEY; CDR2 reads SVGAGI. The CDR3 DNA sequence: TGTGCCAGCAATTACCGGACTAGCGGGCGGTTATACAATGAGCAGTTCTTC. It codes for CASNYRTSGRLYNEQFF.

V and J are TRBV24-1 and TRBJ1-5; the D gene is possibly TRBD1 (5 bases). V lost 4 bases to trimming and J lost 3 bases, with 9 bases between them. Germline V lookup: CDR1 KGHDR, CDR2 SFDVKD. CDR3 length: 14 residues. DNA for the CDR3: TGTGCCACCAGTGAGGCAGGGTTCAATCAGCCCCAGCATTTT. Amino acid sequence: CATSEAGFNQPQHF.

In regard to this clonotype: A far larger clone lies a single base away; this is likely a read error. The chain joins TRBV2 to TRBJ2-2; D perhaps matches TRBD1 (5 bases). Trimming removed 6 bases from V and 6 bases from J, with 8 bases in between. The CDR3 sequence is 12 residues long. The germline gives CDR1 SNHLY, CDR2 FYNNEI. The CDR3: CASSVGAGELFF. CDR3 sequence (DNA): TGTGCCAGCAGCGTAGGGGCCGGGGAGCTGTTTTTT.

V gene TRBV28 combines with J gene TRBJ1-6; tentative D call: TRBD1 (6 bases). Germline lookup yields CDR1 MDHEN and CDR2 SYDVKM. Trimming removed 3 bases at V and 10 bases at J, with 13 bases between. The CDR3 has 14 residues. The CDR3 nucleotides read TGTGCCAGCAGTTTCCCACAGGGAAGGTCACCCCTCCACTTT. Translation gives CASSFPQGRSPLHF.

This clonotype was detected ten times or more. The chain employs TRBV7-3 and TRBJ2-3; D not resolved. Trimming stripped 3 bases from V and 1 base from J, with 5 bases between. CDR3 length: 13 amino acids. The V gene's germline CDR1 is SGHTA and CDR2 FQGTGA. This CDR3 reads CASSFKGTDTQYF. The CDR3 DNA reads TGTGCCAGCAGCTTCAAGGGCACAGATACGCAGTATTTT.

V gene TRBV28 combines with J gene TRBJ1-5; 10 nucleotides line up with TRBD1. Germline V gene data show CDR1 as MDHEN and CDR2 as SYDVKM. With V trimmed by 4 bases and J by 3 bases, 9 bases remained unmatched. The length of the CDR3 is 17 residues. The CDR3 here is CASSSPSGTGDNQPQHF. CDR3 DNA: TGTGCCAGCAGTTCACCTTCCGGGACAGGGGACAATCAGCCCCAGCATTTT.

This clonotype came up many times. This chain uses TRBV10-2 with TRBJ1-1, with D perhaps matching TRBD1 (5 bases). Trimming removed 7 bases at V and 4 bases at J, with 16 bases between. Germline V gene data show CDR1 as WSHSY and CDR2 as SAAADI. The CDR3 covers 14 residues. CDR3: CASIGTAWGTEAFF. CDR3 nucleotide sequence: TGCGCCAGCATCGGGACGGCCTGGGGCACTGAAGCTTTCTTT.

In this sample, this clonotype turned up many times. This chain joins TRBV19 and TRBJ1-1; no firm D call. Germline assignment: CDR1 LNHDA and CDR2 SQIVND (reference sequence). The germline V and J ends were trimmed by 10 bases and 0 bases, with 15 bases remaining between them. This CDR3 has 14 amino acids. The CDR3 sequence: CATSRALLNTEAFF. CDR3 bases: TGTGCCACCTCCCGGGCCCTCCTGAACACTGAAGCTTTCTTT.

This clonotype was picked up a small number of times. The rearrangement joins TRBV9 to TRBJ2-3; 9 nucleotides align to TRBD2. The V segment lost 6 bases and the J segment 0 bases; nucleotides outside the gene matches: 11. Germline CDR1 reads SGDLS; CDR2 reads YYNGEE. The CDR3 contains 17 residues. The CDR3 is CASNAWATSGSTDTQYF. CDR3 DNA: TGTGCCAGCAACGCGTGGGCTACTAGCGGGAGCACAGATACGCAGTATTTT.

In its sample, this clonotype was seen many times. This sequence joins TRBV20-1 and TRBJ2-5; 11 nucleotides match TRBD2. J gave up 7 bases and V 6 bases, and 10 bases lay outside the gene matches. CDR3 size: 14 residues. Germline CDR1 reads DFQATT; CDR2 reads SNEGSKA (reference sequence). DNA of the CDR3: TGCAGTGCGGCTACTAGCGGGAGACCGGGGACCCAGTACTTC. It specifies CSAATSGRPGTQYF.

Details on this clonotype: A much larger clone lies a single base off, so this may be a read error. The rearrangement links TRBV11-2 to TRBJ2-3, with D hard to call. Germline loops: CDR1 SGHAT, CDR2 FQNNGV. There are 12 residues in the CDR3. The CDR3 sequence is CASSLDGDTQCF. Written as DNA, the CDR3 is TGTGCCAGCAGCTTAGACGGAGATACGCAGTGTTTT.

In its sample, this clonotype was seen many times. CDR3 sequence (DNA): TGTGCCAGCAGCACGTGGACAGGGCCCACCGAAAACACTGAAGCTTTCTTT. Amino acid sequence: CASSTWTGPTENTEAFF. The chain links TRBV7-9 to TRBJ1-1; 8 bases map to TRBD1. Per germline, CDR1 SEHNR and CDR2 FQNEAQ (reference sequence). After removal of 5 bases from V and 2 bases from J, the junction contained 13 bases not matched to a gene. The CDR3 is 17 residues long.

The chain links TRBV5-1 to TRBJ2-4, with D perhaps matching TRBD1 (6 bases). The CDR3 runs to 16 residues. CDR1 and CDR2 (germline): SGHRS, YFSETQ. V dropped 3 bases and J dropped 2 bases, with 15 bases sitting between them. The CDR3 loop is CASSSHRDLTKNIQYF. For the CDR3, the DNA is TGCGCCAGCAGCTCTCACAGGGACCTTACCAAAAACATTCAGTACTTC.